The clone carrying this T cell receptor beta chain was counted between two and nine times. Trimming took 6 bases from V and 6 from J; bases not matched to a gene: 4. This CDR3 has 11 residues. Germline V gives CDR1 DFQATT, CDR2 SNEGSKA (reference sequence). The record originates from a study of identical twins. TCRdb reanalysed the 5' RACE reads using MiXCR and keeps one entry per CDR3 protein. The sample lists 500,000 to 550,000 distinct CDR3 sequences, around 20% seen once, with approximately 0.48% in the top ten. A further study also used this sample, focusing on yellow fever vaccine responses in identical twins.

The V gene is TRBV20-1, the J gene TRBJ2-7; 8 nucleotides agree with TRBD2. Input material: CD4+ T cells sorted from blood. The origin of this receptor is a woman aged 18 to 35 in good health. The CDR3, as DNA: TGCAGTGCCCTGGGACTAGGCGAGCAGTACGTC. This codes for CSALGLGEQYV.